A selection of T cell receptor beta chains follows, all from one sample in a study of T cell responses to AZD1222 COVID-19 vaccine. Libraries were prepared by immunoSEQ multiplex PCR; TCRdb keeps only in-frame clonotypes and omits some of them. The table shows fewer than 120,000 clones, with about 87% occurring only once. Sequences were derived from peripheral blood, sampled on day 0 of AZD1222 vaccination. These receptors came from an adult in good health. Each CDR3 is given with its conserved first and last residue. The D gene is left open where the match is weak. A row's size may be missing; if present it is once, few, many or a size class.

J gene,V gene,clone size,D gene,CDR3 DNA,CDR3 protein
TRBJ1-1,TRBV7-9,-,-,TGTGCCAGCACGTTCCTAGCGGCTGAAGCTTTCTTT,CASTFLAAEAFF
TRBJ1-2,TRBV27,once,-,TGTGCCAGCAGTTTAAGCTCCGGTCCGGACTATGGCTACACCTTC,CASSLSSGPDYGYTF
TRBJ2-7,TRBV24-1,-,TRBD1,TGTGCCACCAGCGATCCGGGACAGACCTACGAGCAGTACTTC,CATSDPGQTYEQYF
TRBJ1-2,TRBV10-2,-,-,TGCGCCAGCAGTGATAGGGGGACTCGAGACTATGGCTACACCTTC,CASSDRGTRDYGYTF
TRBJ1-6,TRBV30,-,TRBD1,TGTGCCTGGAAAGTGAAGGGGACAGGCCGATCACCCCTCCACTTT,CAWKVKGTGRSPLHF
TRBJ2-1,TRBV7-6,-,-,TGTGCCAGCAGCCCAGCCAGCGGGCACTACAATGAGCAGTTCTTC,CASSPASGHYNEQFF
TRBJ1-5,TRBV24-1,once,TRBD1,TGTGCCACCAGTGACCAAGGGACAGGAGAGAATCAGCCCCAGCATTTT,CATSDQGTGENQPQHF
TRBJ1-5,TRBV6-5,-,-,TGTGCCAGCAGTTACGAGGGGTTGGGTCAGCCCCAGCATTTT,CASSYEGLGQPQHF
TRBJ1-1,TRBV25-1,-,-,TGTGCCAGCAGTGAATACGGGGGTAAGAACACTGAAGCTTTCTTT,CASSEYGGKNTEAFF
TRBJ2-2,TRBV7-9,few,TRBD2,TGTGCCAGCAGCTCCGGATTGCGGGGGGTTAAGGACACCGGGGAGCTGTTTTTT,CASSSGLRGVKDTGELFF
TRBJ1-1,TRBV6-5,-,-,TGTGCCAGCAGCGCACGGAGGGCGCGGAACACTGAAGCTTTCTTT,CASSARRARNTEAFF
TRBJ2-2,TRBV10-3,-,-,TGTGCCATCAGGCAGGGGACCGGGGAGCTGTTTTTT,CAIRQGTGELFF
TRBJ1-5,TRBV19,few,-,TGTGCCAGTAGTATAGGGACCGCTTTCAATCAGCCCCAGCATTTT,CASSIGTAFNQPQHF
TRBJ1-2,TRBV30,-,-,TGTGCCTGGAGCTCCCGGTCGGGTGGCGGCTACACCTTC,CAWSSRSGGGYTF
TRBJ1-1,TRBV5-5,-,TRBD1,TGTGCCAGCTCGACGCCCAAGACAGGGATCCCTGAAGCTTTCTTT,CASSTPKTGIPEAFF
TRBJ2-1,TRBV4-1,-,-,TGCGCCAGCAGCCTAATGACAGAAGCTGAGCAGTTCTTC,CASSLMTEAEQFF
TRBJ1-5,TRBV29-1,-,TRBD1,TGCAGCGTAGGACAGGGGGATCAGCCCCAGCATTTT,CSVGQGDQPQHF
TRBJ2-7,TRBV7-9,few,-,TGTGCCAGCAGCCCCAACACCGGGACCCTCCGCTACGAGCAGTACTTC,CASSPNTGTLRYEQYF
TRBJ2-3,TRBV6-2/TRBV6-3,-,-,TGTGCCAGCAGTTACTTCGTGAGGGCTCTCACAGATACGCAGTATTTT,CASSYFVRALTDTQYF
TRBJ1-1,TRBV5-8,once,-,TGTGCCAGCAGCTATAAGCGGACAGCGAACACTGAAGCTTTCTTT,CASSYKRTANTEAFF
TRBJ1-4,TRBV28,-,TRBD1,TGTGCCAGCAGTTTCAACAGGGTTCAGGGGGCGAACCCAGCTAATGAAAAACTGTTTTTT,CASSFNRVQGANPANEKLFF
TRBJ2-7,TRBV19,few,TRBD1,TGTGCCAGTAGTTCCTTCGGGACAGGGGTTAATGAGCAGTACTTC,CASSSFGTGVNEQYF
TRBJ1-4,TRBV11-2,-,TRBD1,TGTGCCAGCAGCGACAGGGTAGGCTCGGAAAAACTGTTTTTT,CASSDRVGSEKLFF
TRBJ1-4,TRBV11-2,-,-,TGTGCCAGCAGCTTAGGGGACAAAGTTCCAACTAATGAAAAACTGTTTTTT,CASSLGDKVPTNEKLFF
TRBJ2-1,TRBV4-2,-,-,TGTGCCAGCAGCCACCCGGGCGTGGGCAATGAGCAGTTCTTC,CASSHPGVGNEQFF
TRBJ1-1,TRBV27,-,TRBD1,TGTGCCAGCACTGGACAGGCGAACACTGAAGCTTTCTTT,CASTGQANTEAFF
TRBJ1-2,TRBV7-9,once,-,TGTGCCAGCAGCTTAGTTACGTCTGCCTATGGCTACACCTTC,CASSLVTSAYGYTF